Below are 5 T cell receptor beta chains sequenced from a single sample in a study of identical twins. One entry per CDR3 protein, called by TCRdb with MiXCR from the 5' RACE reads. The table includes 200,000 to 250,000 distinct CDR3 sequences, 7.5% detected once. The same sample was also studied in work on yellow fever vaccine responses in identical twins.

Specimen: memory (CD45RO+) T cells sorted from blood. The receptors here all came from a woman younger than 30 in good health.

The V call is TRBV6-1, the J call TRBJ2-5, with TRBD1 identical over 9 bases. Germline V gene data show CDR1 as MNHNS and CDR2 as SASEGT. V was pared by 8 bases and J by 2 bases, with 9 bases of the junction left unmatched. The CDR3 length is 15 residues. CDR3 sequence reads: CASGPGTGLQETQYF. CDR3 nucleotide sequence: TGTGCCAGCGGACCCGGGACAGGGCTACAAGAGACCCAGTACTTC.

In this sample, this clonotype turned up many times. The chain is built from TRBV4-1 and TRBJ2-2, with D perhaps TRBD2 (6 bases). CDR1 and CDR2 from the germline V gene are MGHRA and YSYEKL. Between the trimmed V and J ends, which lost 1 base and 5 bases, there was a span of 14 bases. The CDR3 sequence is 16 residues long. CDR3 nucleotides: TGCGCCAGCAGCCAAGTCGGAGGGAGAGGTACCGGGGAGCTGTTTTTT. It yields the protein CASSQVGGRGTGELFF.

In this sample, this clonotype turned up many times. The CDR3 bases are TGTGCCACCAGCAGAGATCTTGGGGGAGGGGAGACCCAGTACTTC. Its translation: CATSRDLGGGETQYF. V gene TRBV15 combines with J gene TRBJ2-5, with 7 nucleotides matching TRBD2. The germline V gene has CDR1 LNHNV and CDR2 YYDKDF (reference sequence). The CDR3 totals 15 residues. The junction had 6 bases not matched to a gene; V was cut back by 0 bases and J by 5 bases.

A few counts support this clonotype. The rearrangement links TRBV7-9 to TRBJ2-2, with TRBD2 matching over 11 bases. The CDR3 runs 17 residues. The V and J ends lost 3 bases and 5 bases, in that order; junction bases with no gene match: 8. Per germline, CDR1 SEHNR and CDR2 FQNEAQ (reference sequence). The CDR3 region has the DNA TGTGCCAGCAGCTTTCCCAGTAGCGGGAGGGATACCGGGGAGCTGTTTTTT. It encodes CASSFPSSGRDTGELFF.

This clonotype was counted ten times or more. This sequence joins TRBV29-1 and TRBJ1-2, with TRBD1 matching over 12 bases. This CDR3 comprises 14 residues. With V trimmed by 5 bases and J by 3 bases, 4 bases remained unmatched. CDR1 SQVTM and CDR2 ANQGSEA come from the germline V gene. The chain's CDR3 is CSVPGTGGDYGYTF. In DNA, the CDR3 is TGCAGCGTTCCCGGGACAGGGGGCGACTATGGCTACACCTTC.